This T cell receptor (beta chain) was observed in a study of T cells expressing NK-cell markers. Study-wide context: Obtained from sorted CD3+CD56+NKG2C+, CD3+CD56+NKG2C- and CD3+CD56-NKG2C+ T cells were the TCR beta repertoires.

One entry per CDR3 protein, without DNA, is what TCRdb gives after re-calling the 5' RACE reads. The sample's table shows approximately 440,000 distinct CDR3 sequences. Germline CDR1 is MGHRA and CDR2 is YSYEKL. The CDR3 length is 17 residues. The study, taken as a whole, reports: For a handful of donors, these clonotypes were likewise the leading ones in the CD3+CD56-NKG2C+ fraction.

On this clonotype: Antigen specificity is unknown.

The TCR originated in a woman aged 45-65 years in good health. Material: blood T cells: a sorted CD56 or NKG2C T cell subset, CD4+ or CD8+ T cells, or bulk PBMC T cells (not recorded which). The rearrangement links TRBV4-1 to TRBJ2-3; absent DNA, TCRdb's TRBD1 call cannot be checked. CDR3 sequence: CASSQDRVPGRTDTQYF.